This record concerns one T cell receptor beta chain sequence. Its antigen is as yet unknown. Here the CDR3 omits its conserved ending phenylalanine or tryptophan, so a read error is the likely source. The DNA is omitted, as the CDR3 cannot be located on it reliably, and the CDR3 follows TCRdb's listing. This specimen comes from a study of cytomegalovirus exposure and HLA in healthy donors. Though nominally healthy at sampling, donors likely had unrecorded immune exposures. The germline gives CDR1 SGHTA, CDR2 FQGTGA. The CDR3 length equals 13 residues, ends included. Regarding the study as a whole: Some V segments, including TRBV6-2 and TRBV6-3, were excluded as indistinguishable. Certain sequence variants were highly shared and formed a cluster, and this cluster was likely a sequencing artifact.

The PCR used 60 Vbeta and 13 Jbeta primers. Data came from immunoSEQ multiplex PCR; TCRdb stores just in-frame clones and leaves some out. The data contain over 100,000 clones, 9.5% to 13% of them singletons. The gene calls are TRBV7-3 and TRBJ1-5; the D call of TRBD1 is as the table states it, not checked on the DNA. This receptor was identified in a man in his forties in good health and CMV-seropositive. Sequenced: PBMCs. The CDR3 is CASSRQGGEPKHL.